This T cell receptor beta chain was sequenced during a study of siplizumab effects on memory and regulatory T cells. Study-level findings and limits: Suppressive function of proliferating Tregs from siplizumab cultures was not confirmed.

The CDR3 is 14 residues long. From germline, CDR1 is SGHDT and CDR2 YYEEEE. Trimming left V 6 bases short and J 5 bases short, with 17 bases between. Details on this clone: The antigen remains unidentified.

In each sample, some 9.6 x 10^4 TCR templates were assayed. Profiled with immunoSEQ multiplex PCR; TCRdb holds only in-frame clones, not every one. Here the sample spans 98,000 or so clones, over 90% being singletons. The receptor was derived from a human donor in good health. Sequencing input: Tregs sorted from blood. V is TRBV5-6 and J is TRBJ2-5, with D possibly TRBD2 on 5 matching bases. CDR3 in amino acids: CASTLPGRPETQYF. Here the CDR3 DNA reads TGTGCCAGCACACTCCCGGGAAGGCCGGAGACCCAGTACTTC.